The rows below give T cell receptor beta chains drawn from one sample of a study of blood T cells in healthy people across ages. Via MiXCR, TCRdb re-called the 5' RACE reads, giving one row per CDR3 protein. This table holds roughly 1.9 million distinct CDR3 sequences, about two fifths found once. Material for sequencing was blood. These receptors came from a human donor in good health. CDR3s include the opening cysteine and the closing phenylalanine or tryptophan. D genes are given only for firm matches. Size values are once, few and many counts, or a class for expanded clones, and some rows have none.

j_call	v_call	clone_size	d_call	cdr3_nt	cdr3_aa
TRBJ1-2	TRBV7-9	NA	NA	TGTGCCAGCAACTATGACATCCGCGAAGATGGCTACACCTTC	CASNYDIREDGYTF
TRBJ2-4	TRBV7-9	NA	NA	TGTGCCAGCAGCTTAGACGGTGCCAGGGGTGCCAAAAACATTCAGTACTTC	CASSLDGARGAKNIQYF
TRBJ1-5	TRBV18	NA	NA	TGTGCCAGCTCACCCCAACAGGGTATGGAACAGCCCCAGCATTTT	CASSPQQGMEQPQHF
TRBJ1-2	TRBV9	NA	TRBD1	TGTGCCAGCAGCGCCACGACACGTGGACAGGGAGATGGCTGCACCTTC	CASSATTRGQGDGCTF
TRBJ1-6	TRBV12-3/TRBV12-4	NA	NA	TGTGCCAGCAGTTTCGGGCAGGGGATTGTTACCCTCCACTTT	CASSFGQGIVTLHF
TRBJ2-1	TRBV12-3/TRBV12-4	once	NA	TGTGCCAGCAGATCCCCAGGGGCGAGCGATGAGCAGTTCTTC	CASRSPGASDEQFF
TRBJ1-1	TRBV7-3	NA	TRBD1	TGTGCCAGCAGCTTAGGGAGCAGGGGGCGGACTGAAGCTTTCTTT	CASSLGSRGRTEAFF
TRBJ2-5	TRBV7-2	NA	NA	TGTGCCAGCAGTTCAGTTTTAGGAGAGACCCAGTACTTC	CASSSVLGETQYF
TRBJ2-5	TRBV5-1	NA	NA	TGCGCCAGCAGCTTGGGAAGGGCAGGGTTGGCGAAGACCCAGTACTTC	CASSLGRAGLAKTQYF
TRBJ2-3	TRBV6-1	NA	NA	TGTGCCAGCAGTGATTCGTCGCCCCGCACAGATACGCAGTATTTT	CASSDSSPRTDTQYF
TRBJ2-1	TRBV10-3	many	TRBD1	TGTGCCATTCGGAAGGACGGGGACAGGGACTACAATGAGCAGTTCTTC	CAIRKDGDRDYNEQFF
TRBJ2-1	TRBV5-1	NA	TRBD1	TGCGCCAGCAGCATAACCGGGACAGGGGACTATGAGCAGTTCTTC	CASSITGTGDYEQFF
TRBJ2-7	TRBV7-2	few	NA	TGTGCCAGCAGCCTAGGTCGGGATTCCCCCTCCTACGAGCAGTACTTC	CASSLGRDSPSYEQYF
TRBJ1-1	TRBV19	few	NA	TGTGCCAGTAGTCCCCGGGACTGGAACACTGAAGCTTTCTTT	CASSPRDWNTEAFF
TRBJ2-1	TRBV6-2/TRBV6-3	NA	NA	TGTGCCAGCGGGAACTACAATGAGCAGTTCTTC	CASGNYNEQFF